These 13 T cell receptor beta chains were all obtained from the same sample, sequenced in a study of T cells after yellow fever vaccination. TCRdb passed the 5' RACE reads through MiXCR, listing each CDR3 protein once. The sample shows about 330,000 distinct CDR3 sequences, around 6.8% of them seen only once. Sequences were derived from PBMCs, sampled more than 35 days after the first yellow fever vaccination. These receptors were obtained from a young man who received the YFV17D yellow fever vaccine.

V is TRBV29-1 and J is TRBJ2-3; 9 bases agree with TRBD1. This CDR3 comprises 17 residues. Germline V gene data show CDR1 as SQVTM and CDR2 as ANQGSEA. V was clipped by 2 bases and J by 2 bases; unmatched bases: 11. CDR3 residues: CSVERLPTGGPTDTQYF. CDR3 nucleotide sequence: TGCAGCGTTGAACGGCTGCCGACAGGGGGTCCCACAGATACGCAGTATTTT.

This clonotype has a handful of counts. The chain is built from TRBV21-1 and TRBJ1-4. TRBV21-1 is classified as a pseudogene. There are 16 residues in the CDR3. CDR3 in DNA: TGTGCCAGCAGCAAAGACCCGGACTTCGAGAATGAAAAACTGTTTTTT. Translating gives CASSKDPDFENEKLFF.

V gene TRBV27 combines with J gene TRBJ2-2; a possible D gene is TRBD1 (6 bases). The V end lost 6 bases, the J end lost 1 base, and 15 bases lay between the germline ends. The CDR3 runs 16 residues. Germline V gene sequence: CDR1 MNHEY, CDR2 SMNVEV (reference sequence). CDR3 protein: CASRDREQGNTGELFF. The CDR3 region has the DNA TGTGCCAGCAGGGACCGGGAACAGGGGAACACCGGGGAGCTGTTTTTT.

The CDR3 DNA reads TGTGCCAGCAGACATTGGGGAGGTCGTTACAATGAGCAGTTCTTC. Translated, it gives CASRHWGGRYNEQFF. The chain employs TRBV11-2 and TRBJ2-1; TRBD2 might be the D (6 bases). Per the germline V gene, CDR1 is SGHAT and CDR2 is FQNNGV. V lost 6 bases, J lost 4 bases, and 16 bases lay in between. This CDR3 comprises 15 residues. The whole variable domain, remainder taken from reference TRBV11-2 and TRBJ2-1, is EAGVAQSPRYKIIEKRQSVAFWCNPISGHATLYWYQQILGQGPKLLIQFQNNGVVDDSQLPKDRFSAERLKGVDSTLKIQPAKLEDSAVYLCASRHWGGRYNEQFFGPGTRLTVL.

V usage is TRBV2 and J usage is TRBJ2-1, with 12 positions matching TRBD1. CDR1 and CDR2 from the germline V gene are SNHLY and FYNNEI. This CDR3 has 15 residues. Germline trimming cut 6 bases from V and 8 bases from J; bases unmatched to any gene: 8. The CDR3 sequence is CASRPRDRGLDEQFF. The CDR3 coding sequence is TGTGCCAGCAGACCACGGGACAGGGGGCTCGATGAGCAGTTCTTC. The full variable domain, in which reference TRBV2 and TRBJ2-1 provide the parts outside the CDR3, is EPEVTQTPSHQVTQMGQEVILRCVPISNHLYFYWYRQILGQKVEFLVSFYNNEISEKSEIFDDQFSVERPDGSNFTLKIRSTKLEDSAMYFCASRPRDRGLDEQFFGPGTRLTVL.

This clonotype was observed many times. The V gene is TRBV7-2, the J gene TRBJ2-5, with D perhaps TRBD2 (6 bases). The CDR3 is 15 amino acids. The germline V gene encodes CDR1 SGHTA and CDR2 FQGNSA. The germline V and J ends were trimmed by 5 bases and 3 bases, with 16 bases remaining between them. Written as DNA, the CDR3 is TGTGCCAGCAGCCGCCAACTCGGCGGGGAAGAGACCCAGTACTTC. Protein product: CASSRQLGGEETQYF.

This clonotype has more than one count but fewer than ten. One end of the junction varies from germline; a read error may be responsible. The V call is TRBV5-1, the J call TRBJ2-4; D not resolved. Germline CDR1 reads SGHRS; CDR2 reads YFSETQ. This CDR3 region has 13 residues. The CDR3 is CASSFSSGPRWDF. CDR3 DNA sequence: TGCGCCAGCAGCTTTTCTTCCGGGCCCCGGTGGGACTTC.

This clonotype was observed a handful of times. The chain couples TRBV7-2 to TRBJ1-4; D unresolved. There are 17 residues in the CDR3. Per germline, CDR1 SGHTA and CDR2 FQGNSA. With 5 bases removed from V and 5 bases from J, the gap between germline ends came to 21 bases. CDR3 DNA: TGTGCCAGCAGCCCTTTTACCCCCGAGGCCTCGAATGAAAAACTGTTTTTT. Amino acid sequence: CASSPFTPEASNEKLFF.

This clonotype was seen many times. V usage is TRBV7-3 and J usage is TRBJ2-3, with TRBD2 matching over 9 bases. Germline lookup yields CDR1 SGHTA and CDR2 FQGTGA. This CDR3 is built from 16 residues. V shed 4 bases and J 0 bases; nucleotides not matched to a gene: 5. The CDR3 is CASSSSGGTSTDTQYF. DNA of the CDR3: TGTGCCAGCAGCTCCAGCGGGGGGACGAGCACAGATACGCAGTATTTT.

This clonotype appeared a single time. V is TRBV6-2 or TRBV6-3 and J is TRBJ2-7, with D tentatively TRBD2 (6 bases). Germline V gene lookup returns CDR1 MNHEY and CDR2 SVGEGT. V lost 4 bases and J 7 bases, leaving 14 bases between the germline ends. The CDR3 sequence is 13 residues long. The CDR3: CASSCAGPWEQYF. For the CDR3, the DNA is TGTGCCAGCAGTTGCGCGGGACCTTGGGAGCAGTACTTC.

This clonotype showed up just a few times. The chain joins TRBV20-1 to TRBJ1-5; tentatively, D is TRBD1 (6 bases). The CDR3 runs 13 residues. The germline V gene encodes CDR1 DFQATT and CDR2 SNEGSKA (reference sequence). The V and J ends lost 3 bases and 7 bases respectively, with 13 bases between them. For the CDR3, the DNA is TGCAGTGCTAGGAAACAGGGAGCCCAGCCCCAGCATTTT. This encodes CSARKQGAQPQHF.

This clonotype was detected ten times or more. The genes are TRBV4-2 and TRBJ2-3; possible D gene TRBD2, 6 bases. V was cut by 1 base and J by 0 bases, with 8 bases left in between. The germline CDR1 and CDR2 sequences are LGHNA and YNFKEQ. This CDR3 comprises 15 residues. CDR3 region: CASSQGEASTDTQYF. DNA of the CDR3: TGTGCCAGCAGCCAAGGGGAGGCTAGCACAGATACGCAGTATTTT.

The chain recombines TRBV5-1 with TRBJ2-3; D not certain. CDR3 length equals 15 residues. Per germline, CDR1 SGHRS and CDR2 YFSETQ. Trimming shortened V by 1 base and J by 6 bases, and 15 bases separated the two germline ends. CDR3 coding DNA: TGCGCCAGCAGCTTGTTAGCACGGGTCGGGGATACGCAGTATTTT. It specifies CASSLLARVGDTQYF.